This T cell receptor beta chain appears in the sequencing data of a study of T cell changes during pregnancy in multiple sclerosis. Using immunoSEQ multiplex PCR, the repertoire was profiled, and TCRdb retains in-frame clones only, with some absent. Among tens of thousands of clones listed, roughly 91% were seen once. The CDR3 length is 14 residues. V lost 3 bases, J lost 7 bases, and 3 bases stayed unmatched. The germline V gene encodes CDR1 KGHSH and CDR2 LQKENI. This clone was detected only once. This chain links TRBV18 with TRBJ1-5; 10 bases align to TRBD1. The specimen comprised peripheral blood, sampled in the first trimester of pregnancy. This TCR derives from a female donor with multiple sclerosis, enrolled in a pregnancy study. The CDR3 coding sequence is TGTGCCAGCTCACCGGGACAGGGGATGCAGCCCCAGCATTTT. Translated, it gives CASSPGQGMQPQHF.